The 10 T cell receptor beta chains presented below share a single source sample, sequenced in a study of human T cells and chemical hapten exposure. The study's library attached unique molecular identifiers to single cDNA molecules. One entry per CDR3 protein, called by TCRdb with MiXCR from the reads. In the table there are around 120,000 distinct CDR3 sequences, approximately 9.3% of which are singletons. Unseparated into fractions, whole blood served as the source from which total RNA was extracted. The sequencing sample was made of whole blood. The origin of the receptors is a human donor in good health. Some clones in this sample may be carry-over from other donors' samples.

This clonotype was counted at least ten times. The genes are TRBV12-3 or TRBV12-4 and TRBJ1-4; D unresolved. Between the trimmed V and J ends, which lost 7 bases and 4 bases, there was a span of 13 bases. The CDR3 runs 14 residues. DNA of the CDR3: TGTGCCAGCAAGGACCGGGCCCGTAATGAAAAACTGTTTTTT. Protein sequence: CASKDRARNEKLFF.

This clonotype was detected a few times. The chain combines TRBV6-2 or TRBV6-3 with TRBJ2-1; 10 bases line up with TRBD2. The CDR3 is 13 amino acids. Losses at the gene ends were 5 bases for V and 10 bases for J; bases not matched to a gene: 5. Looked up from germline, CDR1 is MNHEY and CDR2 is SVGEGT. In DNA form, the CDR3 reads TGTGCCAGCAGTAGACCGGGACTAGCGGAGCAGTTCTTC. It translates to CASSRPGLAEQFF.

About this clonotype itself: The junction departs from the called germline gene at one end, perhaps through a read error. This chain joins TRBV10-3 and TRBJ1-5, with TRBD1 matching 9 bases. CDR3 length: 15 amino acids. Germline values: CDR1 ENHRY, CDR2 SYGVKD. The CDR3 reads CTISDQDRGGQPQHF. The CDR3 region has the DNA TGTACCATCAGTGACCAGGACAGGGGTGGACAGCCCCAGCATTTT.

This clonotype was counted between two and nine times. The chain carries TRBV6-2 or TRBV6-3 and TRBJ1-1; 8 nucleotides align to TRBD1. Trimming removed 4 bases from V and 1 base from J; junction bases left unmatched: 17. The CDR3 contains 19 residues. Germline V gene sequence: CDR1 MNHEY, CDR2 SVGEGT. CDR3 nucleotides: TGTGCCAGCAGTTTTTTTGGGAGTGGCAGGGGGCTGGCGAACACTGAAGCTTTCTTT. Translating it yields CASSFFGSGRGLANTEAFF.

This sequence joins TRBV6-2 or TRBV6-3 and TRBJ2-1; perhaps TRBD2 as D (6 bases). The CDR3 runs to 13 residues. Germline V gene lookup returns CDR1 MNHEY and CDR2 SVGEGT. V was trimmed by 10 bases and J by 7 bases, leaving 17 bases between them. The CDR3 spells CATSLAGRNEQFF. CDR3 nucleotide sequence: TGTGCCACATCTTTGGCTGGGAGGAATGAGCAGTTCTTC.

The V gene is TRBV11-2, the J gene TRBJ2-1; TRBD1 or TRBD2 may be the D gene (5 bases each). The ends were cut back, 0 bases at V and 4 bases at J, with 7 bases in the middle. The germline V gene encodes CDR1 SGHAT and CDR2 FQNNGV. The CDR3 has 14 residues. The DNA for the CDR3 is TGTGCCAGCAGCTTAGATGGGGGATACAATGAGCAGTTCTTC. Its translation: CASSLDGGYNEQFF.

The chain uses TRBV29-1 and TRBJ2-3, with D possibly being TRBD1 (6 bases). The germline V gene has CDR1 SQVTM and CDR2 ANQGSEA. This CDR3 spans 16 amino acids. V lost 4 bases and J 4 bases, leaving 21 bases between the germline ends. CDR3 in amino acids: CSVGGGEGIIADTQYF. DNA of the CDR3: TGCAGCGTTGGAGGGGGAGAGGGCATTATCGCAGATACGCAGTATTTT.

This clonotype occurred a few times. This chain links TRBV6-2 or TRBV6-3 with TRBJ2-2; TRBD2 matches 7 bases. With V trimmed by 10 bases and J by 5 bases, 7 bases remained unmatched. This CDR3 is built from 13 residues. Germline CDR1 MNHEY, CDR2 SVGEGT. The CDR3 coding sequence is TGTGCCATAGGCGGGGGTCGGACCGGGGAGCTGTTTTTT. It codes for CAIGGGRTGELFF.

The chain has TRBV27 and TRBJ1-4; no clear D. The CDR3 length is 15 residues. The germline V gene has CDR1 MNHEY and CDR2 SMNVEV (reference sequence). V was trimmed by 6 bases and J by 0 bases, leaving 11 bases between them. The CDR3 DNA sequence: TGTGCCAGCAGCTGGGCCTACGCAACTAATGAAAAACTGTTTTTT. Translating it yields CASSWAYATNEKLFF.

This clonotype was counted at least ten times. The chain links TRBV5-1 to TRBJ1-3, with a tentative D call TRBD1 (5 bases). Germline loops: CDR1 SGHRS, CDR2 YFSETQ. The CDR3 has 16 amino acids. The V and J ends lost 0 bases and 2 bases respectively, with 12 bases between them. The DNA of the CDR3 is TGCGCCAGCAGCTTGGGGGTCTCAGGGACTGGAAACACCATATATTTT. Translating it yields CASSLGVSGTGNTIYF.